These 11 T cell receptor beta chains were sequenced from one sample in a study of beta chain features in type 1 diabetes. The isolated RNA, all of it, was reverse transcribed, so expressed TCRB transcripts were what got sequenced. Repertoires were generated with immunoSEQ multiplex PCR, while TCRdb's copy carries only in-frame clones and drops some. The sample consists of under 800,000 clones, 15% to 19% of them appearing once. Material for sequencing was naive CD4+ T cells from blood. The receptors come from a man aged 18 to 30 in good health.

The rearrangement uses TRBV5-1 and TRBJ1-4, with D unclear. Trimming pared 0 bases from V and 8 bases from J, leaving 14 bases between. The CDR3 totals 15 residues. Germline V gene lookup returns CDR1 SGHRS and CDR2 YFSETQ. The CDR3 reads CASSLGTSGEEKLFF. The CDR3 DNA is TGCGCCAGCAGCTTGGGAACCAGTGGTGAGGAAAAACTGTTTTTT. Complete variable domain (other parts from reference TRBV5-1 and TRBJ1-4): KAGVTQTPRYLIKTRGQQVTLSCSPISGHRSVSWYQQTPGQGLQFLFEYFSETQRNKGNFPGRFSGRQFSNSRSEMNVSTLELGDSALYLCASSLGTSGEEKLFFGSGTQLSVL.

The rearrangement joins TRBV4-3 to TRBJ2-3; no clear D. The CDR3 is 17 residues long. V shed 0 bases and J shed 7 bases, with 20 bases lying between them. CDR1 and CDR2 (germline): LGHNA, YSLEER. The CDR3 protein is CASSQDKVRTHAYTQYF. The DNA of the CDR3 is TGCGCCAGCAGCCAAGATAAAGTGAGGACGCACGCTTATACGCAGTATTTT.

The chain carries TRBV27 and TRBJ2-5, with TRBD2 matching 12 bases. The CDR3 is 16 residues long. The germline V gene encodes CDR1 MNHEY and CDR2 SMNVEV (reference sequence). With 3 bases clipped from V and 5 bases from J, the junction kept 7 bases outside the gene matches. The CDR3 DNA sequence: TGTGCCAGCAGTTTCAGGAGGACTAGCGGGATCGAGACCCAGTACTTC. Translated, it gives CASSFRRTSGIETQYF.

This CDR3 reads CASSILGLGHYNEQFF. In DNA form, the CDR3 reads TGTGCCAGTAGTATCCTAGGACTGGGTCACTACAATGAGCAGTTCTTC. This chain uses TRBV19 with TRBJ2-1; D is possibly TRBD2 (5 bases). In germline, CDR1 is LNHDA, CDR2 SQIVND (reference sequence). Trimming cost V 3 bases and J 3 bases, with 15 bases left between them. This CDR3 has 16 amino acids.

J is TRBJ1-2 and V is TRBV29-1, with 7 bases aligning to TRBD1. Germline values: CDR1 SQVTM, CDR2 ANQGSEA. CDR3 length: 13 amino acids. Unmatched junction bases numbered 7, after V lost 7 bases and J lost 2 bases. CDR3 coding DNA: TGCAGCGCCGAGGACAGGAGGAACTATGGCTACACCTTC. Translating gives CSAEDRRNYGYTF.

The V call is TRBV10-3, the J call TRBJ2-7; 9 bases map to TRBD1. After removal of 0 bases from V and 1 base from J, the junction contained 1 base not matched to a gene. The CDR3 runs to 15 residues. The V gene's germline CDR1 is ENHRY and CDR2 SYGVKD. CDR3 coding DNA: TGTGCCATCAGTGAGTCAGGACAGGGGTCCTACGAGCAGTACTTC. It specifies CAISESGQGSYEQYF.

The chain has TRBV7-8 and TRBJ2-6, with unresolved D. CDR3 length: 19 residues. Trimming left V 1 base short and J 1 base short, with 17 bases between. CDR1 SGHVS and CDR2 FQNEAQ come from the germline V gene. In DNA form, the CDR3 reads TGTGCCAGCAGCTTAGTCACACGTCTAGACCTTTCTGGGGCCAACGTCCTGACTTTC. Translated: CASSLVTRLDLSGANVLTF. Using reference TRBV7-8 and TRBJ2-6 for the parts outside the CDR3, the full variable domain is GAGVSQSPRYKVAKRGQDVALRCDPISGHVSLFWYQQALGQGPEFLTYFQNEAQLDKSGLPSDRFFAERPEGSVSTLKIQRTQQEDSAVYLCASSLVTRLDLSGANVLTFGAGSRLTVL.

V usage is TRBV7-2 and J usage is TRBJ1-5, with D maybe TRBD1 (5 bases). Trimming took off 2 bases at V and 6 bases at J, with 14 bases between the two ends. The CDR3 sequence is 15 residues long. Germline CDR1 reads SGHTA; CDR2 reads FQGNSA. The CDR3 coding sequence is TGTGCCAGCAGCTTATATCAGGGTCAGGGTCAGCCCCAGCATTTT. This encodes CASSLYQGQGQPQHF.

This chain uses TRBV5-1 with TRBJ1-2; D is unresolved. The V and J ends lost 2 bases and 2 bases respectively, with 7 bases between them. Germline values: CDR1 SGHRS, CDR2 YFSETQ. The CDR3 has 13 residues. This chain's CDR3 is CASSLQPNYGYTF. The CDR3 nucleotides read TGCGCCAGCAGCTTACAGCCAAACTATGGCTACACCTTC.

A remark on this clone: This sample also contains other DNA sequences that code for the same CDR3. This chain connects TRBV2 to TRBJ2-5, with D unclear. V was cut by 5 bases and J by 5 bases, with 3 bases left in between. Germline V CDR1 and CDR2: SNHLY, FYNNEI. The CDR3 sequence is 10 residues long. The CDR3 here is CASSYETQYF. The CDR3 DNA reads as TGTGCCAGCAGTTACGAGACCCAGTACTTC.

This clone was picked up one time. The chain employs TRBV4-2 and TRBJ1-1; D may be TRBD1 (6 bases). The CDR3 is 14 residues long. Deletions cut 4 bases from V and 5 bases from J, with 14 bases between. Germline loops: CDR1 LGHNA, CDR2 YNFKEQ. The CDR3 DNA follows: TGTGCCAGCAGCCTCCTAGGGGGTGGGACTGAAGCTTTCTTT. It is translated as CASSLLGGGTEAFF.